The rows below give T cell receptor beta chains drawn from one sample of a study of PD-1 blockade in classical Hodgkin lymphoma. The protocol was immunoSEQ multiplex PCR, while the TCRdb copy is restricted to in-frame clones and leaves out a portion. This table holds 45,000 to 60,000 clones, about 80% found once. Sequenced material: peripheral blood mononuclear cells (PBMCs), taken before the fourth cycle of nivolumab. These receptors were taken from a human donor with classical Hodgkin lymphoma. CDR3s include the opening cysteine and the closing phenylalanine or tryptophan. A D gene is named only where the DNA matches it firmly. The size field is filled for only some rows; it gives once, few, many or a size class.

j_call	v_call	d_call	clone_size	cdr3_nt	cdr3_aa
TRBJ2-1	TRBV7-2	-	-	TGTGCCAGCAGCCCCCAGCCCGGTGGCGATGAGCAGTTCTTC	CASSPQPGGDEQFF
TRBJ2-7	TRBV6-1	-	-	TGTGCCAGCAGTGAAAGCAGGGAAGGTGAGCAGTACTTC	CASSESREGEQYF
TRBJ1-4	TRBV27	-	-	TGTGCCAGCTCTATCCGTTGGAGCGAAAAACTGTTTTTT	CASSIRWSEKLFF
TRBJ1-1	TRBV30	-	few	TGTGCCTGGAGTGCGTCCCTTTGGACTGAAGCTTTCTTT	CAWSASLWTEAFF
TRBJ1-1	TRBV5-1	TRBD1	-	TGCGCCAGCAGCCCGGGGACAGGAGGCATGAACACTGAAGCTTTCTTT	CASSPGTGGMNTEAFF
TRBJ2-7	TRBV6-5	-	-	TGTGCCAGCAGTTACCTAGGGGGGACCGCAAGCGACGAGCAGTACTTC	CASSYLGGTASDEQYF
TRBJ1-3	TRBV29-1	-	-	TGCAGCGTTGAAAGCCCCGGAAACACCATATATTTT	CSVESPGNTIYF
TRBJ2-1	TRBV5-8	-	-	TGTGCCAGCAGCTTGTACAATGAGCAGTTCTTC	CASSLYNEQFF
TRBJ1-5	TRBV27	TRBD1	-	TGTGCCAGCAGTTTTGGTCCGACAGGGGGAAATCAGCCCCAGCATTTT	CASSFGPTGGNQPQHF
TRBJ2-1	TRBV19	TRBD2	-	TGTGCCAGTAGTATACAGCGGGGGATGGGAAATGAGCAGTTCTTC	CASSIQRGMGNEQFF
TRBJ2-2	TRBV6-5	-	-	TGTGCCAGCAGTCTCATATCGGCCGGGGAGCTGTTTTTT	CASSLISAGELFF
TRBJ2-1	TRBV28	-	few	TGTGCCAGCAGTCCAGGCGGTAGCTCCTACAATGAGCAGTTCTTC	CASSPGGSSYNEQFF
TRBJ1-4	TRBV7-9	-	-	TGTGCCAGCAGCTTAGTAGCCGGAAATGAAAAACTGTTTTTT	CASSLVAGNEKLFF
TRBJ2-3	TRBV6-1	-	few	TGTGCCAGCAGTGAAGGGTTGCCCCTGACAGATACGCAGTATTTT	CASSEGLPLTDTQYF
TRBJ2-5	TRBV7-3	-	-	TGTGCCAGCAGCCCTCTCCACTTC	CASSPLHF
TRBJ1-5	TRBV19	-	-	TGTGCCAGTAGTATAGATCTGGCAGGAGGTCAGCCCCAGCATTTT	CASSIDLAGGQPQHF
TRBJ2-1	TRBV7-9	-	-	TGTGCCAGCAGCTTAAACCATCTAGTCGATAATGCCAATGAGCAGTTCTTC	CASSLNHLVDNANEQFF
TRBJ2-7	TRBV7-9	-	-	TGTGCCAGCTCTCCTAACAGGCTAGCATCGCACGAGCAGTACTTC	CASSPNRLASHEQYF
TRBJ1-2	TRBV5-6	TRBD1	few	TGTGCCAGCAGCTTGCCCCGGGACAGGGAGGTCGTTGATGGCTACACCTTC	CASSLPRDREVVDGYTF
TRBJ1-1	TRBV6-5	-	-	TGTGCCAGCAGTGTCCAGGGTTCCACTGAAGCTTTCTTT	CASSVQGSTEAFF
TRBJ1-2	TRBV21-1	-	-	TGTGCCAGCAGCAAACGCGGGGAACGCTATGGCTACACCTTC	CASSKRGERYGYTF
TRBJ1-3	TRBV5-8	-	-	TGTGCCAGCAGCTTTAGGGGAAACACCATATATTTT	CASSFRGNTIYF
TRBJ2-2	TRBV5-8	TRBD2	-	TGTGCCAGCAGCTTGGGACTAGCGGGAGAAACCGGGGAGCTGTTTTTT	CASSLGLAGETGELFF
TRBJ1-1	TRBV27	-	few	TGTGCCAGCAGTTTATGGAGGAACACTGAAGCTTTCTTT	CASSLWRNTEAFF
TRBJ1-4	TRBV11-2	-	-	TGTGCCAGCAGCTTAGGCGGACAAGAAAAACTGTTTTTT	CASSLGGQEKLFF
TRBJ2-2	TRBV15	TRBD2	few	TGTGCCACCAGCAGAGAAAGTAGCGGGGGGGCCTTGGGCACCGGGGAGCTGTTTTTT	CATSRESSGGALGTGELFF
TRBJ2-5	TRBV5-6	-	-	TGTGCCAGCAGCTTGGGTTTGGGAGCTGGGGAGACCCAGTACTTC	CASSLGLGAGETQYF
TRBJ1-1	TRBV9	-	-	TGTGCCAGCAGCGTATCAAGAACGTCTAGGCAAGCTGAAGCTTTCTTT	CASSVSRTSRQAEAFF
TRBJ1-2	TRBV6-5	-	-	TGTGCCAGCAGTTATGGACCCCAAAGTGGCTACACCTTC	CASSYGPQSGYTF
TRBJ1-1	TRBV9	-	-	TGTGCCAGCAGCTCTGAGACAGGTGGGAACACTGAAGCTTTCTTT	CASSSETGGNTEAFF
TRBJ2-1	TRBV7-2	TRBD2	-	TGTGCCAGCAGCATACTAGCGGGGGGCCTTAATGAGCAGTTCTTC	CASSILAGGLNEQFF
TRBJ2-2	TRBV19	TRBD2	-	TGTGCCAGTAGTTGGACTAGCACTGACACCGGGGAGCTGTTTTTT	CASSWTSTDTGELFF
TRBJ2-1	TRBV7-2	-	once	TGTGCCAGCAGCTTAATGACAGGTAATGAGCAGTTCTTC	CASSLMTGNEQFF
TRBJ1-5	TRBV2	TRBD1	-	TGTGCCAGCAGCAGGGAGGTCGGACAGGGGGGATATAATCAGCCCCAGCATTTT	CASSREVGQGGYNQPQHF
TRBJ2-3	TRBV19	-	-	TGTGCCAGTAGTATCCAGGAACGGTCAGATACGCAGTATTTT	CASSIQERSDTQYF
TRBJ1-4	TRBV9	-	-	TGTGCCAGCGGGCCTTTGCCGCGCCGGGGGGATGAAAAACTGTTTTTT	CASGPLPRRGDEKLFF
TRBJ2-7	TRBV9	-	once	TGTGCCAGCAGCGCCGAGACGGGCACCTACGAGCAGTACTTC	CASSAETGTYEQYF
TRBJ1-1	TRBV6-5	TRBD1	-	TGTGCCAGCAGGAGGGACAGCCAACCTTACACTGAAGCTTTCTTT	CASRRDSQPYTEAFF
TRBJ1-5	TRBV5-5	-	-	TGTGCCAGCAGCCGGGGGTCTAATCAGCCCCAGCATTTT	CASSRGSNQPQHF
TRBJ2-7	TRBV9	-	-	TGTGCCAGCAGCGTAGGCGGGACTCGTTACGAGCAGTACTTC	CASSVGGTRYEQYF
TRBJ1-3	TRBV7-2	-	few	TGTGCCAGCAGCTTAGCGCAGGCAGCCTCTGGAAACACCATATATTTT	CASSLAQAASGNTIYF
TRBJ1-3	TRBV5-6	TRBD1	-	TGTGCCAGCACCTCCGGGACAGGGGGTTTTGTCGCTGGAAACACCATATATTTT	CASTSGTGGFVAGNTIYF
TRBJ2-5	TRBV27	TRBD2	-	TGTGCCAGCAGTCCCCTCTCTAGCGGCAAGTACCAAGAGACCCAGTACTTC	CASSPLSSGKYQETQYF
TRBJ2-1	TRBV7-9	-	once	TGTGCCAGCAGCCGGCGGGCGGTAGCGGAACCCTACAATGAGCAGTTCTTC	CASSRRAVAEPYNEQFF
TRBJ2-2	TRBV13	-	-	TGTGCCAGCAGCTTTATCAACCTCCCGGCCGGGGAGCTGTTTTTT	CASSFINLPAGELFF
TRBJ2-3	TRBV7-2	TRBD2	-	TGTGCCAGCAGCTTAGGTCTAGCGGGTTCAGGAGATACGCAGTATTTT	CASSLGLAGSGDTQYF
TRBJ2-5	TRBV5-1	-	-	TGCGCCAGCAGCCTGGGGGGGGCGGAGGAGACCCAGTACTTC	CASSLGGAEETQYF
TRBJ2-7	TRBV15	-	-	TGTGCCACAAGCCCGAACCGGGGTACTCGCTACGAGCAGTACTTT	CATSPNRGTRYEQYF
TRBJ2-7	TRBV28	TRBD1	-	TGTGCCAGCAGTACCTCTCGGGACAGGGGAAACTACGAGCAGTACTTC	CASSTSRDRGNYEQYF
TRBJ1-2	TRBV12-5	-	few	TGTGCTAGTGGTTTGGTACTACAGCGGGACGGCTACACCTTC	CASGLVLQRDGYTF
TRBJ1-2	TRBV29-1	-	-	TGCAGCGTCCGACCTGGCTACACCTTC	CSVRPGYTF
TRBJ2-1	TRBV4-2	TRBD2	-	TGTGCCAGCAGCCAAGATCGCCTAGCGGGAGGAAGCTCCTACAATGAGCAGTTCTTC	CASSQDRLAGGSSYNEQFF